This T cell receptor (beta chain) was sequenced in a study of T cells in Graves' hyperthyroidism and ophthalmopathy. This clonotype was seen repeatedly, ten times or more. Amplified TCR beta CDR3 regions derived from RNA transcripts. HTBI primers drove first-round RT-PCR of the TCR CDR3. One entry per CDR3 protein, called by TCRdb with MiXCR from the multiplex PCR reads. The profile shows hundreds of thousands of distinct CDR3 sequences, 15% to 18% of them singletons. The TCR comes from a woman aged 18-29 years with Graves' hyperthyroidism that later progressed to Graves' ophthalmopathy. The sequencing sample was made of blood.

CDR3 amino acids: CATAGVYGYTF. CDR3 DNA: TGTGCCACCGCAGGGGTGTACGGCTACACCTTC. This chain connects TRBV12-3 or TRBV12-4 to TRBJ1-2; the D gene is possibly TRBD1 (6 bases). Trimming removed 10 bases at V and 8 bases at J, with 14 bases between. CDR3 length equals 11 residues.